This TCR beta chain stems from a study of early T cells in non-severe SARS-CoV-2 infection. In the study overall: Investigators sequenced bulk RNA drawn from unsorted whole blood, and chains remained unpaired. Findings and caveats of the study: Matching against VDJdb likely underestimated virus-specific expansions, favoring anti-spike CD8.

Researchers attached unique molecular identifiers to individual cDNA molecules. MiXCR was run by TCRdb on the 5' RACE reads, yielding one entry per CDR3 protein. The repertoire consists of approximately 35,000 distinct CDR3 sequences, with 5.7% occurring once and the leading ten covering 5.3%. This clonotype was counted at least ten times. Its antigen remains unidentified. The TCR sequence derives from an adult who was a healthcare worker with PCR-confirmed SARS-CoV-2 infection or an uninfected control (not recorded which). Material: whole blood.

The CDR3 spells CASSSDPGQGYSGANVLTF. Written as DNA, the CDR3 is TGTGCCAGCAGTTCCGACCCGGGACAGGGATACTCTGGGGCCAACGTCCTGACTTTC. The chain combines TRBV12-3 or TRBV12-4 with TRBJ2-6; 9 bases match TRBD1. This CDR3 region has 19 residues. The trim removed 4 bases at V and 0 bases at J, leaving 10 bases unmatched.